The rows below give T cell receptor beta chains drawn from one sample of a study of cytomegalovirus exposure and HLA in healthy donors. The method was immunoSEQ multiplex PCR; TCRdb's version includes in-frame clones alone and lacks a portion of them. Of 120,000 or so clones listed, 81% are singletons. Source material: PBMCs. These receptor sequences come from a man aged 18 to 30 in good health and CMV-seronegative. Both conserved end residues are part of each CDR3. The D gene is left open where the match is weak. Only some rows state a clone size, as once, few, many or a class for expanded clones.

CDR3: CSVEGTGGFEQYF; DNA: TGCAGCGTTGAGGGGACAGGGGGCTTCGAGCAGTACTTC; D: TRBD1; J: TRBJ2-7; size: -; V: TRBV29-1
CDR3: CASSPTPMNTEAFF; DNA: TGTGCCAGCAGCCCGACACCGATGAACACTGAAGCTTTCTTT; D: -; J: TRBJ1-1; size: -; V: TRBV9
CDR3: CASSVGLLQETQYF; DNA: TGTGCCAGCAGCGTAGGTCTCCTACAAGAGACCCAGTACTTC; D: -; J: TRBJ2-5; size: few; V: TRBV9
CDR3: CASSQDPKLAGGYNEQFF; DNA: TGTGCCAGCAGCCAAGATCCCAAGCTAGCGGGGGGTTACAATGAGCAGTTCTTC; D: TRBD2; J: TRBJ2-1; size: -; V: TRBV4-2
CDR3: CASSATGTGDYRYNEQFF; DNA: TGTGCCAGCAGTGCCACCGGGACAGGGGATTATCGCTACAATGAGCAGTTCTTC; D: TRBD1; J: TRBJ2-1; size: -; V: TRBV25-1
CDR3: CASSLSRTGSNTEAFF; DNA: TGTGCCAGCAGTTTATCGAGGACAGGGAGTAACACTGAAGCTTTCTTT; D: TRBD1; J: TRBJ1-1; size: -; V: TRBV27
CDR3: CASSSLTGNEQFF; DNA: TGTGCCAGCAGCTCCCTGACCGGGAATGAGCAGTTCTTC; D: -; J: TRBJ2-1; size: once; V: TRBV7-9
CDR3: CASSEEGHYGYTF; DNA: TGTGCCAGCAGTGAGGAGGGACACTATGGCTACACCTTC; D: -; J: TRBJ1-2; size: -; V: TRBV6-1
CDR3: CASSPQDSGGSSISYEQYF; DNA: TGTGCCAGCAGCCCCCAGGACAGCGGGGGGTCTTCAATCTCCTACGAGCAGTACTTC; D: TRBD2; J: TRBJ2-7; size: -; V: TRBV9
CDR3: CASTHWTSGGARELFF; DNA: TGTGCCAGCACCCACTGGACTAGCGGGGGGGCCAGGGAGCTGTTTTTT; D: TRBD2; J: TRBJ2-2; size: few; V: TRBV6-6
CDR3: CASSGGQGGTEAFF; DNA: TGTGCCAGCAGCGGGGGACAGGGAGGAACTGAAGCTTTCTTT; D: TRBD1; J: TRBJ1-1; size: -; V: TRBV9
CDR3: CASSLGPVANEKLFF; DNA: TGCGCCAGCAGCTTGGGCCCAGTTGCTAATGAAAAACTGTTTTTT; D: -; J: TRBJ1-4; size: -; V: TRBV5-1
CDR3: CSVESARGTQYF; DNA: TGCAGCGTTGAATCAGCCCGGGGGACCCAGTACTTC; D: -; J: TRBJ2-5; size: -; V: TRBV29-1
CDR3: CASSLEDGLYEQYF; DNA: TGTGCCAGCAGCTTAGAGGACGGACTCTACGAGCAGTACTTC; D: -; J: TRBJ2-7; size: -; V: TRBV7-2
CDR3: CSVVGGETGNYGYTF; DNA: TGCAGCGTTGTTGGTGGGGAGACAGGGAACTATGGCTACACCTTC; D: TRBD1; J: TRBJ1-2; size: -; V: TRBV29-1
CDR3: CASSDLTDGYTF; DNA: TGTGCCAGCAGCGACCTGACAGATGGCTACACCTTC; D: -; J: TRBJ1-2; size: -; V: TRBV7-9
CDR3: CASSPRGQGESPLHF; DNA: TGTGCCAGCTCACCAAGGGGACAGGGGGAATCACCCCTCCACTTT; D: TRBD1; J: TRBJ1-6; size: -; V: TRBV18
CDR3: CASSLGPAGPTDTQYF; DNA: TGCGCCAGCAGCTTGGGGCCAGCAGGCCCCACAGATACGCAGTATTTT; D: -; J: TRBJ2-3; size: -; V: TRBV5-1
CDR3: CASRSTGGANSYEQYF; DNA: TGTGCCAGCAGGTCAACCGGGGGGGCGAACTCCTACGAGCAGTACTTC; D: TRBD2; J: TRBJ2-7; size: -; V: TRBV2
CDR3: CASKKTGGPEAFF; DNA: TGTGCCAGCAAAAAAACCGGGGGTCCTGAAGCTTTCTTT; D: -; J: TRBJ1-1; size: -; V: TRBV6-5
CDR3: CASSSGGVNTGELFF; DNA: TGTGCCAGCAGCTCAGGGGGCGTGAACACCGGGGAGCTGTTTTTT; D: TRBD1; J: TRBJ2-2; size: -; V: TRBV5-5
CDR3: CASSLLAGARDEQYF; DNA: TGTGCCAGCAGCCTACTAGCGGGGGCTCGAGACGAGCAGTACTTC; D: TRBD2; J: TRBJ2-7; size: -; V: TRBV7-2
CDR3: CASSPGTGGHYEQYF; DNA: TGTGCCAGCAGCCCGGGGACAGGGGGACACTACGAGCAGTACTTC; D: TRBD1; J: TRBJ2-7; size: -; V: TRBV9
CDR3: CASSAVGSRGYTF; DNA: TGTGCCAGCAGCGCGGTAGGGAGTCGTGGCTACACCTTC; D: -; J: TRBJ1-2; size: -; V: TRBV5-4
CDR3: CASSPTGVDPYEQYF; DNA: TGCGCCAGCAGCCCGACAGGGGTTGACCCCTACGAGCAGTACTTC; D: TRBD1; J: TRBJ2-7; size: -; V: TRBV5-1
CDR3: CASSLEGQGSYEQYF; DNA: TGTGCCAGCAGCTTAGAGGGACAGGGATCCTACGAGCAGTACTTC; D: TRBD1; J: TRBJ2-7; size: -; V: TRBV7-2
CDR3: CASSVAGTKGLYEQYF; DNA: TGTGCCAGCAGCGTCGCCGGGACTAAGGGGCTCTACGAGCAGTACTTC; D: TRBD2; J: TRBJ2-7; size: -; V: TRBV11-1